Listed here are 28 T cell receptor beta chains from one sample, sequenced in a study of early T cells in non-severe SARS-CoV-2 infection. Via MiXCR, TCRdb re-called the 5' RACE reads, giving one row per CDR3 protein. The data contain more than 45,000 distinct CDR3 sequences, about 8% of them singletons. The sample consisted of whole blood. Every receptor here comes from an adult who was a healthcare worker with PCR-confirmed SARS-CoV-2 infection or an uninfected control (not recorded which).

The gene calls are TRBV28 and TRBJ2-5; D perhaps matches TRBD1 (6 bases). Germline CDR1 MDHEN, CDR2 SYDVKM. This CDR3 contains 19 residues. V was shortened by 2 bases and J by 5 bases, with 27 bases between the two germline ends. The CDR3 region is CASSLGPTGTLALGETQYF. The CDR3 bases are TGTGCCAGCAGTTTAGGGCCAACCGGGACACTCGCTCTTGGGGAGACCCAGTACTTC.

This clonotype showed up many times. V usage is TRBV7-9 and J usage is TRBJ2-7; no definite D call. V was clipped by 0 bases and J by 3 bases, with 3 bases between them. CDR1 is SEHNR and CDR2 is FQNEAQ in the germline V gene (reference sequence). The CDR3 extends over 12 amino acids. CDR3 in amino acids: CASSLAYYEQYF. In nucleotides, the CDR3 is TGTGCCAGCAGCTTAGCCTACTACGAGCAGTACTTC.

This sequence joins TRBV19 and TRBJ1-6; 9 bases line up with TRBD1. The germline CDR1 and CDR2 sequences are LNHDA and SQIVND (reference sequence). The CDR3 length is 17 residues. V trimming: 6 bases; J trimming: 7 bases; junction bases outside the gene matches: 13. CDR3: CASSRPRGQGSNSPLHF. CDR3 nucleotide sequence: TGTGCCAGTAGCCGACCTCGCGGACAGGGGAGCAATTCACCCCTCCACTTT. Full variable domain (missing parts from reference TRBV19 and TRBJ1-6): DGGITQSPKYLFRKEGQNVTLSCEQNLNHDAMYWYRQDPGQGLRLIYYSQIVNDFQKGDIAEGYSVSREKKESFPLTVTSAQKNPTAFYLCASSRPRGQGSNSPLHFGNGTRLTVT.

The chain couples TRBV20-1 to TRBJ2-3; perhaps TRBD2 as D (6 bases). The CDR3 length is 13 residues. Deletions cut 7 bases from V and 0 bases from J, with 11 bases between. CDR1 and CDR2 (germline): DFQATT, SNEGSKA (reference sequence). The CDR3 is CSGQAGSTDTQYF. The CDR3 coding sequence is TGCAGTGGCCAAGCGGGCAGCACAGATACGCAGTATTTT.

The rearrangement links TRBV6-5 to TRBJ2-7, with 9 bases that match TRBD1. Trimming removed 4 bases from V and 3 bases from J; junction bases left unmatched: 4. This CDR3 comprises 14 residues. Germline CDR1 MNHEY, CDR2 SVGAGI. The CDR3 region has the DNA TGTGCCAGCAGTTTACAGGGGGCCGACTACGAGCAGTACTTC. As protein: CASSLQGADYEQYF.

This clonotype appeared many times. V and J are TRBV29-1 and TRBJ2-2; possible D gene TRBD1, 6 bases. The CDR3 runs to 15 residues. Germline V gives CDR1 SQVTM, CDR2 ANQGSEA. Trimming stripped 6 bases from V and 5 bases from J, with 19 bases between. CDR3 nucleotide sequence: TGCAGCGTAGGAGGTACAGGGCTAGGAACCGGGGAGCTGTTTTTT. Its translation: CSVGGTGLGTGELFF.

This clonotype was detected ten times or more. The J gene is TRBJ1-2, the V gene TRBV28; D not resolved. V dropped 5 bases and J dropped 2 bases, with 18 bases sitting between them. The CDR3 extends over 16 amino acids. Per the germline V gene, CDR1 is MDHEN and CDR2 is SYDVKM. The CDR3: CASSPPYRRSNYGYTF. The CDR3 DNA follows: TGTGCCAGCAGTCCTCCCTACCGGCGGTCCAACTATGGCTACACCTTC.

The chain joins TRBV6-5 to TRBJ1-6; maybe TRBD1 (6 bases). CDR1 is MNHEY and CDR2 is SVGAGI in the germline V gene. The CDR3 is 14 amino acids. Between the trimmed V and J ends, which lost 6 bases and 7 bases, there was a span of 13 bases. The DNA for the CDR3 is TGTGCCAGCAGCTTTGGACAGCGCAATTCACCCCTCCACTTT. Translating gives CASSFGQRNSPLHF.

This clonotype appeared a few times. The chain has TRBV20-1 and TRBJ2-7, with a tentative D call TRBD2 (5 bases). Per the germline V gene, CDR1 is DFQATT and CDR2 is SNEGSKA (reference sequence). The CDR3 is 14 residues long. Trimming cost V 1 base and J 8 bases, with 18 bases left between them. The CDR3 protein is CSARARAELGQQYF. The CDR3, as DNA: TGCAGTGCTAGAGCTCGAGCGGAACTAGGCCAGCAGTACTTC.

This clonotype was seen at least ten times. This chain links TRBV5-5 with TRBJ2-2, with TRBD2 matching 7 bases. Germline V gene data show CDR1 as SGHKS and CDR2 as YYEKEE (reference sequence). The CDR3 consists of 15 residues. Trimming removed 4 bases from V and 4 bases from J; junction bases left unmatched: 7. The CDR3 bases are TGTGCCAGCAGCCCCTCGGCTAGCGGCACCGGGGAGCTGTTTTTT. This sequence encodes CASSPSASGTGELFF.

A few counts support this clonotype. The rearrangement links TRBV6-1 to TRBJ2-7, with 7 nucleotides matching TRBD1. With V trimmed by 4 bases and J by 1 base, 4 bases remained unmatched. The germline CDR1 and CDR2 sequences are MNHNS and SASEGT. The CDR3 totals 14 residues. The CDR3 DNA reads as TGTGCCAGCAGTGCCGACAGGGCATCCTACGAGCAGTACTTC. This encodes CASSADRASYEQYF.

This chain links TRBV3-1 with TRBJ1-2; possibly TRBD1 for D (5 bases). CDR1 is LGHDT, CDR2 YNNKEL, per germline (reference sequence). V gave up 3 bases and J gave up 8 bases, with 16 bases separating them. CDR3 size: 14 residues. CDR3 coding DNA: TGTGCCAGCAGCCATCGCGGGGGAGAAGGAGGCTACACCTTC. Protein sequence: CASSHRGGEGGYTF.

This chain links TRBV20-1 with TRBJ2-1; TRBD2 matches at 8 bases. CDR3 size: 16 residues. The junction had 9 bases not matched to a gene; V was cut back by 3 bases and J by 2 bases. Germline loops: CDR1 DFQATT, CDR2 SNEGSKA (reference sequence). The DNA for the CDR3 is TGCAGTGCTAGTTCCCGGGAGGGCCCGACCTACAATGAGCAGTTCTTC. As protein: CSASSREGPTYNEQFF.

The sample holds a few counts of this clonotype. The genes are TRBV20-1 and TRBJ2-2; the match to TRBD2 covers 14 bases. Trimming cost V 4 bases and J 4 bases; bases outside gene matches: 8. The CDR3 consists of 17 residues. Germline V lookup: CDR1 DFQATT, CDR2 SNEGSKA (reference sequence). The CDR3 bases are TGCAGTGCTACCGGGACTAGCGGGAGCTTGGGCACCGGGGAGCTGTTTTTT. It codes for CSATGTSGSLGTGELFF.

This clonotype is judged medium-sized (0.01 to 0.1%). The chain links TRBV6-6 to TRBJ1-5, with D maybe TRBD1 (5 bases). V lost 8 bases, J lost 0 bases, and 8 bases lay in between. Germline loops: CDR1 MNHNY, CDR2 SVGAGI (reference sequence). The CDR3 runs 13 residues. As DNA, the CDR3 is TGTGCCAGCCGACAGTTTAGCAATCAGCCCCAGCATTTT. It specifies CASRQFSNQPQHF.

As for this clonotype: An end of the junction differs from the germline gene, which may be a read error. The chain uses TRBV18 and TRBJ2-7; 14 bases match TRBD2. Germline V gene data show CDR1 as KGHSH and CDR2 as LQKENI. CDR3 size: 14 residues. The chain's CDR3 is CVSSPGLAGEEQYF. The CDR3 DNA reads as TGTGTCAGCTCCCCGGGACTAGCGGGAGAGGAGCAGTACTTC.

This clonotype appeared a few times. V and J are TRBV7-9 and TRBJ1-1; D not certain. This CDR3 comprises 10 residues. Germline assignment: CDR1 SEHNR and CDR2 FQNEAQ (reference sequence). V was cut by 10 bases and J by 6 bases, with 9 bases left in between. In DNA, the CDR3 is TGTGCCACCAGGCTCGCTGAAGCTTTCTTT. Protein: CATRLAEAFF.

This chain joins TRBV5-1 and TRBJ2-1; 10 bases fit TRBD2. The CDR3 runs to 15 residues. Germline loops: CDR1 SGHRS, CDR2 YFSETQ. V gave up 4 bases and J gave up 7 bases; unmatched junction bases: 8. Here the CDR3 reads CASSTLLAGENEQFF. DNA of the CDR3: TGCGCCAGCAGCACCTTGCTAGCGGGAGAAAATGAGCAGTTCTTC.

This clonotype was counted only a few times. The rearrangement joins TRBV6-2 or TRBV6-3 to TRBJ2-3; D could derive from TRBD1 or TRBD2 (5 bases each). CDR1 is MNHEY and CDR2 is SVGEGT in the germline V gene. Trimming removed 7 bases at V and 4 bases at J, with 12 bases between. The CDR3 covers 13 residues. The CDR3 spells CASIAGRADTQYF. CDR3 bases: TGTGCCAGCATAGCAGGGAGAGCAGATACGCAGTATTTT.

In its sample, this clonotype was seen many times. The chain recombines TRBV3-1 with TRBJ2-2; tentatively, D is TRBD1 (6 bases). Germline V lookup: CDR1 LGHDT, CDR2 YNNKEL (reference sequence). There are 14 residues in the CDR3. The ends were cut back, 6 bases at V and 2 bases at J, with 10 bases in the middle. The CDR3 protein is CASRHRVNTGELFF. CDR3 bases: TGTGCCAGCAGACACAGGGTTAACACCGGGGAGCTGTTTTTT.

This clonotype was seen many times. The rearrangement joins TRBV3-1 to TRBJ2-3, with 9 bases identical to TRBD2. CDR3 length: 18 amino acids. V gave up 0 bases and J gave up 2 bases; unmatched junction bases: 9. CDR1 and CDR2 from the germline V gene are LGHDT and YNNKEL (reference sequence). CDR3 coding DNA: TGTGCCAGCAGCCAAGATTTAGGGCTAGCGGGAAACACAGATACGCAGTATTTT. Translating it yields CASSQDLGLAGNTDTQYF.

There are many counts of this clonotype. The chain is built from TRBV5-5 and TRBJ2-7; D possibly corresponds to TRBD2 (5 bases). CDR3 size: 15 residues. Trimming left V 5 bases short and J 1 base short, with 16 bases between. Germline V gives CDR1 SGHKS, CDR2 YYEKEE (reference sequence). Here the CDR3 DNA reads TGTGCCAGCAGACTAGGGCCAGATACGTCCTACGAGCAGTACTTC. Its protein is CASRLGPDTSYEQYF. The variable domain in full, completed from reference TRBV5-5 and TRBJ2-7, reads DAGVTQSPTHLIKTRGQQVTLRCSPISGHKSVSWYQQVLGQGPQFIFQYYEKEERGRGNFPDRFSARQFPNYSSELNVNALLLGDSALYLCASRLGPDTSYEQYFGPGTRLTVT.

This clonotype was seen at least ten times. This chain connects TRBV27 to TRBJ1-5; no clear D. CDR3 length: 17 residues. V was trimmed by 2 bases and J by 1 base, leaving 15 bases between them. The germline V gene encodes CDR1 MNHEY and CDR2 SMNVEV (reference sequence). The CDR3 sequence is CASSLGGHRVSNQPQHF. DNA for the CDR3: TGTGCCAGCAGTTTAGGAGGTCATAGGGTGAGCAATCAGCCCCAGCATTTT.

There are a few counts of this clonotype. The chain has TRBV5-1 and TRBJ2-6, with unresolved D. The V and J ends lost 0 bases and 2 bases respectively, with 3 bases between them. Germline V gene sequence: CDR1 SGHRS, CDR2 YFSETQ. This CDR3 is 14 amino acids long. CDR3 amino acids: CASSLDAGANVLTF. For the CDR3, the DNA is TGCGCCAGCAGCTTGGATGCTGGGGCCAACGTCCTGACTTTC. The full variable domain, its missing parts supplied by reference TRBV5-1 and TRBJ2-6, is KAGVTQTPRYLIKTRGQQVTLSCSPISGHRSVSWYQQTPGQGLQFLFEYFSETQRNKGNFPGRFSGRQFSNSRSEMNVSTLELGDSALYLCASSLDAGANVLTFGAGSRLTVL.

The chain has TRBV7-9 and TRBJ2-7, with TRBD1 matching 8 bases. With V trimmed by 5 bases and J by 4 bases, 7 bases remained unmatched. This CDR3 is built from 14 residues. Looked up from germline, CDR1 is SEHNR and CDR2 is FQNEAQ (reference sequence). CDR3 loop: CASSLGQGIYEQYF. Here the CDR3 DNA reads TGTGCCAGCAGCCTTGGACAGGGTATTTACGAGCAGTACTTC.

Ten or more counts support this clonotype. This sequence joins TRBV10-2 and TRBJ2-2, with TRBD2 matching over 9 bases. Per the germline V gene, CDR1 is WSHSY and CDR2 is SAAADI. V dropped 6 bases and J dropped 6; count of bases not matched to a gene: 5. The CDR3 sequence is 14 residues long. The CDR3 nucleotides are TGCGCCAGCAGGACTAGCGGAAAACCCGGGGAGCTGTTTTTT. This codes for CASRTSGKPGELFF.

This clonotype was seen repeatedly, ten times or more. The V call is TRBV3-1, the J call TRBJ2-7; possibly TRBD2 for D (5 bases). V was pared by 4 bases and J by 6 bases, with 22 bases between. Germline CDR1 is LGHDT and CDR2 is YNNKEL (reference sequence). This CDR3 contains 16 residues. CDR3 amino acids: CASSRLAQQGSGEQYF. The CDR3 DNA is TGTGCCAGCAGCCGACTTGCCCAACAAGGGAGCGGCGAGCAGTACTTC.

This clonotype has more than one count but fewer than ten. The chain recombines TRBV2 with TRBJ2-5; TRBD1 matches 7 bases. Looked up from germline, CDR1 is SNHLY and CDR2 is FYNNEI. This CDR3 comprises 15 residues. The trim removed 2 bases at V and 0 bases at J, leaving 3 bases unmatched. The DNA of the CDR3 is TGTGCCAGCAGTGAACAGGGGGTCGACCAAGAGACCCAGTACTTC. It specifies CASSEQGVDQETQYF.